The T cell receptor (beta chain) under discussion was sequenced for a study of radiotherapy plus CTLA-4 blockade in lung cancer. Study overall: Of all patients, 15% to 20% responded objectively and roughly 31% showed disease control. Study-wide results and caveats: Blood TCR clones of tumor origin expanded after radiotherapy plus ipilimumab.

Using immunoSEQ multiplex PCR, the repertoire was profiled, and TCRdb retains in-frame clones only, with some absent. The sample contains roughly 50,000 clones, roughly four fifths of which appear only once. Germline V lookup: CDR1 SGHRS, CDR2 YFSETQ. The V segment lost 10 bases and the J segment 0 bases; nucleotides outside the gene matches: 8. This CDR3 comprises 14 residues. About this clone itself: Antigen: not known.

The rearrangement joins TRBV5-1 to TRBJ2-7, with TRBD1 identical over 9 bases. The sample consisted of peripheral blood, taken from a patient treated with radiotherapy plus ipilimumab. The TCR sequence derives from a human donor with non-small cell lung cancer whose response to radiotherapy plus ipilimumab could not be evaluated. The CDR3 region has the DNA TGCGCCTCAAAACGGACAGGGGACTCCTACGAGCAGTACTTC. This encodes CASKRTGDSYEQYF. Complete variable domain (other parts from reference TRBV5-1 and TRBJ2-7): KAGVTQTPRYLIKTRGQQVTLSCSPISGHRSVSWYQQTPGQGLQFLFEYFSETQRNKGNFPGRFSGRQFSNSRSEMNVSTLELGDSALYLCASKRTGDSYEQYFGPGTRLTVT.